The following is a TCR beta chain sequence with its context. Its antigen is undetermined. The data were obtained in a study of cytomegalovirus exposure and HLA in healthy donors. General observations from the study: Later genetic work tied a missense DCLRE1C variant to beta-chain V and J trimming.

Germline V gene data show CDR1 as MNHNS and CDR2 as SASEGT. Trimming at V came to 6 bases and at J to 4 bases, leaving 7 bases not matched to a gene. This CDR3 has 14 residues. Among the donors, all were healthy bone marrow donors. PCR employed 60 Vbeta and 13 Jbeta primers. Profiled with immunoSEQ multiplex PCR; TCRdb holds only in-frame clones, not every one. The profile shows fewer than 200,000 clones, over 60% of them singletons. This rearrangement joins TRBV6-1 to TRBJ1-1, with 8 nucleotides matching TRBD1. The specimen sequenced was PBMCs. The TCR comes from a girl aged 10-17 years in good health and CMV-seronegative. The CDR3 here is CASSSRDRPTEAFF. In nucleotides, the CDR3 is TGTGCCAGCAGCTCTAGGGACAGGCCCACTGAAGCTTTCTTT.